Listed below are T cell receptor beta chains from one sample, sequenced in a study of graft-versus-host responses after intestinal transplantation. The repertoire was sequenced with immunoSEQ multiplex PCR; TCRdb's copy has only in-frame clones and lacks some. Among roughly 62,000 clones listed, under 95% were seen once. Sequencing used PBMCs, obtained around 120 days after intestinal transplantation. Receptors were obtained from a human patient who received an intestinal transplant, so some T cells may come from the graft donor. CDR3s include the opening cysteine and the closing phenylalanine or tryptophan. The D gene is left open where the match is weak. The listing skips clone size in some rows; elsewhere it reads once, few, many or a size class.

>-|TRBV7-2|TRBJ1-5|-
TGTGCCAGCAGCTTCCGGGGGAGCAATCAGCCCCAGCATTTT
CASSFRGSNQPQHF
>-|TRBV4-2|TRBJ1-1|-
TGTGCCAGCAGCCAAGAGTCAAGTTACACTGAAGCTTTCTTT
CASSQESSYTEAFF
>-|TRBV14|TRBJ2-2|-
TGTGCCAGCAGCCGTGGAGGGGTCGGGGAGCTGTTTTTT
CASSRGGVGELFF
>-|TRBV9|TRBJ1-6|-
TGTGCCAGCAGCGTGTCGGACGGTAATTCACCCCTCCACTTT
CASSVSDGNSPLHF
>TRBD2|TRBV28|TRBJ2-7|-
TGTGCCAGCAGTGGACCACTAGCGGGAGGCCACTACGAGCAGTACTTC
CASSGPLAGGHYEQYF
>-|TRBV27|TRBJ1-3|-
TGTGCCAGCAGTTTATCACGGAGCTCTGGAAACACCATATATTTT
CASSLSRSSGNTIYF
>-|TRBV27|TRBJ2-7|-
TGTGCCAGCAGTTCAAGCTTCTACGAGCAGTACTTC
CASSSSFYEQYF
>-|TRBV21-1|TRBJ2-4|-
TGTGCCAGCAGCCCACGAGGCAGGGACGGCGCTGGCGACGGGCTGGCCAAAAACATTCAGTACTTC
CASSPRGRDGAGDGLAKNIQYF
>TRBD2|TRBV27|TRBJ2-1|-
TGTGCCAGCCTTGGGGGGGGGTACAATGAGCAGTTCTTC
CASLGGGYNEQFF
>-|TRBV7-9|TRBJ1-6|-
TGTGCCAGCAGCTCTCAGGGATTGGCCCTCCACTTT
CASSSQGLALHF
>-|TRBV19|TRBJ1-5|once
TGTGCCAGTACCCCGAGGGGTCCGCCCCAGCATTTT
CASTPRGPPQHF
>-|TRBV6-1|TRBJ1-3|few
TGTGCCAGCAGTGTCCCCGACAGTTTTCCGGGAAACACCATATATTTT
CASSVPDSFPGNTIYF
>TRBD2|TRBV6-5|TRBJ2-7|-
TGTGCCAGCGCGAATAGCGGGATTTCCTACGAGCAGTACTTC
CASANSGISYEQYF
>TRBD1|TRBV7-2|TRBJ2-5|-
TGTGCCAGCAGAGGGGCGACAGGGATAGAGACCCAGTACTTC
CASRGATGIETQYF
>-|TRBV7-8|TRBJ2-5|-
TGTGCCAGCAGTCCCCGAAAAGTATTCCCAGAGACCCAGTACTTC
CASSPRKVFPETQYF
>-|TRBV18|TRBJ1-2|-
TGTGCCAGCTCATCCAACAGGGATTCTAACTATGGCTACACCTTC
CASSSNRDSNYGYTF
>-|TRBV5-1|TRBJ1-3|-
TGCGCCAGCAGCTTCTCCCTTGGGGGCGACACCATATATTTT
CASSFSLGGDTIYF
>TRBD1|TRBV13|TRBJ2-7|-
TGTGCCAGCAGCCCGGACAGGGGGGACTACGAGCAGTACTTC
CASSPDRGDYEQYF
>-|TRBV4-1|TRBJ1-2|once
TGCGCCAGCAGCCAAGAATCGGACGGATTCTATGGCTACACCTTC
CASSQESDGFYGYTF
>TRBD1|TRBV2|TRBJ1-4|-
TGTGCCAGTCGAGAAGAGACAGGGAAGGAAAAACTGTTTTTT
CASREETGKEKLFF
>-|TRBV19|TRBJ1-3|once
TGTGCCAGTGCGATAAGGGCTGGAAACACCATATATTTT
CASAIRAGNTIYF
>-|TRBV5-1|TRBJ2-2|-
TGCGCCAGCAGCTATGGGAACGCCGGGGAGCTGTTTTTT
CASSYGNAGELFF
>-|TRBV6-6|TRBJ2-7|-
TGTGCCAGCAGCCTTGGGGGGGCCCCCGAGCAGTACTTC
CASSLGGAPEQYF
>-|TRBV9|TRBJ2-1|-
TGTGCCAGCGGGACGGGAAACAATGAGCAGTTCTTC
CASGTGNNEQFF
>-|TRBV19|TRBJ1-3|-
TGTGCCAGTAGTATAGATCTTCCGGACTGGAACACCATATATTTT
CASSIDLPDWNTIYF
>-|TRBV6-1|TRBJ1-5|-
TGTGCCAGCAGTGAAGTCGGAGGGGGTAATCAGCCCCAGCATTTT
CASSEVGGGNQPQHF
>-|TRBV6-6|TRBJ2-7|-
TGTGCCAGCAGTTTAAGTCCCCTCTACGAGCAGTACTTC
CASSLSPLYEQYF
>-|TRBV5-1|TRBJ2-1|-
TGCGCCAGCAGCTTTTACAGGGCATACAATGAGCAGTTCTTC
CASSFYRAYNEQFF
>TRBD2|TRBV7-8|TRBJ2-7|-
TGTGCCAGCAGCTTGGACCTGGATAGCGGGAGCTCCTACGAGCAGTACTTC
CASSLDLDSGSSYEQYF
>-|TRBV4-1|TRBJ2-1|-
TGCGCCAGCAGCCAAGTTCTTCTAAATGAGCAGTTCTTC
CASSQVLLNEQFF
>-|TRBV6-5|TRBJ2-2|-
TGTGCCAGCAGTAGCGCGAACACCGGGGAGCTGTTTTTT
CASSSANTGELFF
>-|TRBV11-1|TRBJ1-2|-
TGTGCCAGCAGCTTAGAGTTCAAGGGAAATGGCTACACCTTC
CASSLEFKGNGYTF
>TRBD2|TRBV7-9|TRBJ2-2|-
TGTGCCAGCAGCTTAAGCGGCGGGGGGGCTTTGACCGGGGAGCTGTTTTTT
CASSLSGGGALTGELFF
>TRBD1|TRBV6-5|TRBJ2-1|-
TGTGCCAGCAGTTCCCCCGTGACAGGGGAGTATGAGCAGTTCTTC
CASSSPVTGEYEQFF
>-|TRBV28|TRBJ2-4|-
TGTGCCAGCAGCTCGGCCGAAGGAGGCAAAAACATTCAGTACTTC
CASSSAEGGKNIQYF
>-|TRBV4-1|TRBJ2-1|-
TGCGCCAGCAGCCAAGGCTGGCAGGGTAGGGACAATGAGCAGTTCTTC
CASSQGWQGRDNEQFF
>-|TRBV5-6|TRBJ1-4|-
TGTGCCAGCAGCTTGGGGGTCTCGGGTACGGCAACTAATGAAAAACTGTTTTTT
CASSLGVSGTATNEKLFF
>-|TRBV2|TRBJ1-5|-
TGTGCCAGCAGTGAATGGCAGGGCAGGGACCAGCCCCAGCATTTT
CASSEWQGRDQPQHF
>-|TRBV7-6|TRBJ2-1|few
TGTGCCAGCAGCCCAACGAGGGTGGATGAGCAGTTCTTC
CASSPTRVDEQFF
>-|TRBV5-4|TRBJ1-3|-
TGTGCCAGCAGCGAGGGGGGCAGGACATCTGGAAACACCATATATTTT
CASSEGGRTSGNTIYF
>-|TRBV21-1|TRBJ2-7|once
TGTGCCAGTAGGGACAGAGACTACTACGAGCAGTACTTC
CASRDRDYYEQYF